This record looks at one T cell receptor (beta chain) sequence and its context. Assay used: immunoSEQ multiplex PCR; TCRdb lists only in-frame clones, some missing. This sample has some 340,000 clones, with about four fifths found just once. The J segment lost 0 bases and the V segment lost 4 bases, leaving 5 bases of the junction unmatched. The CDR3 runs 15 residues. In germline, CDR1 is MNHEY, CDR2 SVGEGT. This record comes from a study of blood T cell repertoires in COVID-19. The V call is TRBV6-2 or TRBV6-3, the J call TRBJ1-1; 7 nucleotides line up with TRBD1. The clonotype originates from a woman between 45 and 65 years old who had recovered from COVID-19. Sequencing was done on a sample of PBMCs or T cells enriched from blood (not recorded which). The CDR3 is CASSFLGTVNTEAFF. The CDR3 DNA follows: TGTGCCAGCAGTTTCTTGGGGACAGTGAACACTGAAGCTTTCTTT.